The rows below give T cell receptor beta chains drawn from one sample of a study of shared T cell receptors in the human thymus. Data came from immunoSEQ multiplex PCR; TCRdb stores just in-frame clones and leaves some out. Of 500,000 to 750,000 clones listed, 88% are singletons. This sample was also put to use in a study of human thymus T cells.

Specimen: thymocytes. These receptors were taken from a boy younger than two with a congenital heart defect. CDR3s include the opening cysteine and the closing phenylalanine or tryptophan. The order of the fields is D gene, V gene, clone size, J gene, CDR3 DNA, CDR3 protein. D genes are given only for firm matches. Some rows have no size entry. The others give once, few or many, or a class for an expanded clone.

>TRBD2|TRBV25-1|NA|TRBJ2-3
TGTGCCAGCGCTACCCTAGCGGGAAGCACAGATACGCAGTATTTT
CASATLAGSTDTQYF
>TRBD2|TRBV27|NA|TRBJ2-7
TGTGCCAGCAGCCCAGGGGGACTAGCGGGAGAGGCCGAGCAGTACTTC
CASSPGGLAGEAEQYF
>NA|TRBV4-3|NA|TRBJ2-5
TGCGCCAGCAGCCTCCAGGGACAAAGAGAAGAGACCCAGTACTTC
CASSLQGQREETQYF
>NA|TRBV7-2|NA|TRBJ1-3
TGTGCCAGCAGCCGTATGGGGGGGAGAGGAAACACCATATATTTT
CASSRMGGRGNTIYF
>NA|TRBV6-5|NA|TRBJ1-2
TGTGCCAGCAGTTATCGTCCCGACAACTTCTATGGCTACACCTTC
CASSYRPDNFYGYTF
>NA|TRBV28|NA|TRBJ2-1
TGTGCCAGCAGGACCGGGTGTAGGCAGATCTGCCTCGGTGAGCAGTTCTTC
CASRTGCRQICLGEQFF
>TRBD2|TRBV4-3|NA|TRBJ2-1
TGCGCCAGCAGCCCGCGGTGGGAGGGTCGCCAGTTCTTC
CASSPRWEGRQFF
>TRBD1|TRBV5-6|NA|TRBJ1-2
TGTGCCAGCAGCTTGGAGGGACAGGGGCTCTATGGCTACACCTTC
CASSLEGQGLYGYTF
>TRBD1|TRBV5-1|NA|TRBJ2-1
TGCGCCAGCAGCCCCGCAGGGGGCGAGCAGTTCTTC
CASSPAGGEQFF
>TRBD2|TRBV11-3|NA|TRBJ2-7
TGTGCCAGCTCCCATAGCGGGAGGGTCTACGAGCAGTACTTC
CASSHSGRVYEQYF
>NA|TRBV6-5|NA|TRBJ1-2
TGTGCCAGCAGTCGGGGCGGGAGGGACTATGGCTACACCTTC
CASSRGGRDYGYTF
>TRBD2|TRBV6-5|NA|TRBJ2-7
TGTGCCAGCAGTCTTCTAGGGAGGGAGTCCTACGAGCAGTACTTC
CASSLLGRESYEQYF
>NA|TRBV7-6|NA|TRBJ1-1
TGTGCCACCTGGCCTCGACAGCCTAACACTGAAGCTTTCTTT
CATWPRQPNTEAFF
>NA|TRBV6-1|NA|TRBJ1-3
TGTGCCAGCAGTAACAGGAAGCTCTCTGGAAACACCATATATTTT
CASSNRKLSGNTIYF
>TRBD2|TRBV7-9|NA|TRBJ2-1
TGTGCCAGCAGCTGGGCTAGCGGCTACAATGAGCAGTTCTTC
CASSWASGYNEQFF
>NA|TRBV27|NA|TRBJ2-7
TGTGCCAGCAGCGACAGCCTCCCTAGTGCCGAGCAGTACTTC
CASSDSLPSAEQYF
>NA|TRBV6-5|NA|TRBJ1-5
TGTGCCTGCCGGGGAGACGGAGAAAATCAGCCCCAGCATTTT
CACRGDGENQPQHF
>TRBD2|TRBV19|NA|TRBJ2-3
TGTGCCAGTAGTGAAGAACTAGCGGGCTCAGATACGCAGTATTTT
CASSEELAGSDTQYF
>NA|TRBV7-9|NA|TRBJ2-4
TGTGCCAGCAGTCCACGAGGAGGTTTAGCCAAAAACATTCAGTACTTC
CASSPRGGLAKNIQYF
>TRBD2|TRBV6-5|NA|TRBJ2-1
TGTGCCAGCAGTTACTCGCTAGCGGGAGGGCCCTATGAGCAGTTCTTC
CASSYSLAGGPYEQFF
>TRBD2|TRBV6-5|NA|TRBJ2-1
TGTGCCAGCAGTTACAGGACTAGCTCGGACAATGAGCAGTTCTTC
CASSYRTSSDNEQFF
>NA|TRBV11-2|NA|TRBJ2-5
TGTGCCAGCAGCTCTTTTAGGACACAAGAGACCCAGTACTTC
CASSSFRTQETQYF
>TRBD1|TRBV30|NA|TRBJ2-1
TGTGCCTTCACAGGGGGAGTGCGGTATAGCTCCTACAATGAGCAGTTCTTC
CAFTGGVRYSSYNEQFF
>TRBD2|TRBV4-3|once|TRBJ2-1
TGCGCCAGCAGCCAAGATGAGATAGCGGGAGGGCCTAGCTCCTACAATGAGCAGTTCTTC
CASSQDEIAGGPSSYNEQFF
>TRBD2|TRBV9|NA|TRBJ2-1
TGTGCCAGCAGCGTTCTAGCGGGAGATTATGAGCAGTTCTTC
CASSVLAGDYEQFF
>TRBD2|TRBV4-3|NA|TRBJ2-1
TGCGCCAGCAGCCAGGAAGCGGGGCCGGGTTTAGATGAGCAGTTCTTC
CASSQEAGPGLDEQFF
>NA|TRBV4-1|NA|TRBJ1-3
TGCGCCAGCAGCCGTGAACAGGACTCTGGAAACACCATATATTTT
CASSREQDSGNTIYF
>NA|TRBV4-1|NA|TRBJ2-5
TGCGCCAGCAGCCAAGGAAAACAGCAAGAGACCCAGTACTTC
CASSQGKQQETQYF
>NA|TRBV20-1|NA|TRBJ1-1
TGCAGTGAATCATTTGAAGCTTTCTTT
CSESFEAFF
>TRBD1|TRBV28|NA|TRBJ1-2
TGTGCCAGCAGTTTAGGACAGGGGGCTAGGGGCTACACCTTC
CASSLGQGARGYTF
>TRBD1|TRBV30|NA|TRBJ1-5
TGTGCCTGGAGTAACCCCCGGGACAGACTTCCACGAAGGAATCAGCCCCAGCATTTT
CAWSNPRDRLPRRNQPQHF
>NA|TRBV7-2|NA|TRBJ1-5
TGTGCCAGCAGCTTAGTACGGGAGAACAATCAGCCCCAGCATTTT
CASSLVRENNQPQHF
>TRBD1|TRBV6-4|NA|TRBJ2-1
TGTGCCAGCAGTGACTCCGGACAGGGGGATCACAATGAGCAGTTCTTC
CASSDSGQGDHNEQFF
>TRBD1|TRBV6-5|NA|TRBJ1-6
TGTGCCAGCAGTTTACAGGGGGCATCCGGGGCCCTCCACTTT
CASSLQGASGALHF
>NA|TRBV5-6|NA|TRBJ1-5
TGTGCCAGCAGCGCGGACAGTAATAGCAATCAGCCCCAGCATTTT
CASSADSNSNQPQHF
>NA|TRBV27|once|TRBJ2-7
TGTGCCAGCAGTGCCTTTCGCGGAAGCTCCTACGAGCAGTACTTC
CASSAFRGSSYEQYF
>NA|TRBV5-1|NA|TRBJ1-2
TGCGCCAGCAGCTTCGGAGCTATCTATGGCTACACCTTC
CASSFGAIYGYTF
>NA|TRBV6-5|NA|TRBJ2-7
TGTGCCAGCATTGGGGAGAACTCCTACGAGCAGTACTTC
CASIGENSYEQYF
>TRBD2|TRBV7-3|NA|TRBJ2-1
TGTGCCAGCAGCCCCGGGACTAGCGGGAGCTCCTACAATGAGCAGTTCTTC
CASSPGTSGSSYNEQFF
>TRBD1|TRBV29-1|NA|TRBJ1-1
TGCAGCGTTCGGACAGGGGATGACACTGAAGCTTTCTTT
CSVRTGDDTEAFF
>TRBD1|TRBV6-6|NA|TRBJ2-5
TGTGCCAGCAGTCTGGGACAGGGGGAGACCCAGTACTTC
CASSLGQGETQYF
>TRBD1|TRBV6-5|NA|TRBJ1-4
TGTGCCAGCAGTGATCCTCCCAGGGGGAAAAAACTGTTTTTT
CASSDPPRGKKLFF
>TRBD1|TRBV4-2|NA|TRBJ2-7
TGTGCCAGCAGCCAAGTCGGTGCTGGGCCGGGACAGTCCGACGAGCAGTACTTC
CASSQVGAGPGQSDEQYF
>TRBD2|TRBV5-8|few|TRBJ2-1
TGTGCCAGCAGCACAGGGACTAGCGCGGAAGAAGAGCAGTTCTTC
CASSTGTSAEEEQFF
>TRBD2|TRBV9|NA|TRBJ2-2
TGTGCCAGCAGCGCGTCCCGGATTAGGACTAGCGCAAGGGGGAACACCGGGGAGCTGTTTTTT
CASSASRIRTSARGNTGELFF
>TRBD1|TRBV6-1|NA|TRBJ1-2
TGTGCCAGCAGTGGGGACAGGGGGCAAACCTATGGCTACACCTTC
CASSGDRGQTYGYTF
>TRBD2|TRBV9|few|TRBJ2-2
TGTGCCAGCAGCGTTCGTAGCGGGAGGGCAACCGGGGAGCTGTTTTTT
CASSVRSGRATGELFF
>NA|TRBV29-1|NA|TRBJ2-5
TGCAGCGTTGAGAGAGAAGAGACCCAGTACTTC
CSVEREETQYF
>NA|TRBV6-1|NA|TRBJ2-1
TGTGCCAGCAGTGAAACTTCTGGGAGGAGCTCCTACAATGAGCAGTTCTTC
CASSETSGRSSYNEQFF
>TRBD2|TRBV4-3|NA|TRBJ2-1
TGCGCCAGCAGCAAAGCGGGAGGGCTTAATTTCGGTTCCTACAATGAGCAGTTCTTC
CASSKAGGLNFGSYNEQFF
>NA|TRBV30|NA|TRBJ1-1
TGTGCCTGGAAAGATTTGGGCAGGGAGGTGGCTGAAGCTTTCTTT
CAWKDLGREVAEAFF